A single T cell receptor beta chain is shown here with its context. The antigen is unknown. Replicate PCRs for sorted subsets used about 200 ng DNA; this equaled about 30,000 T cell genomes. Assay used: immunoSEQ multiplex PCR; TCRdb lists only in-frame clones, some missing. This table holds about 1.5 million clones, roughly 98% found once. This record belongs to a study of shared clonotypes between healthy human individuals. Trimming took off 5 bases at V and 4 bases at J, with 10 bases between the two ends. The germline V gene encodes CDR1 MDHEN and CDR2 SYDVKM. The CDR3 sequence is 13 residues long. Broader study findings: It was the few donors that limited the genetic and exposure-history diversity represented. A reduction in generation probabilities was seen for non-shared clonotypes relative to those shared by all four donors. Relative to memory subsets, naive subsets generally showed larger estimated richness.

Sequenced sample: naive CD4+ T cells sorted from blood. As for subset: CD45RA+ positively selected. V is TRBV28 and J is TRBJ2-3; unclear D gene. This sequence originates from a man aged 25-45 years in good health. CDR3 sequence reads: CASSDSVPDTQYF. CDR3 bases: TGTGCCAGCAGTGATAGTGTTCCAGATACGCAGTATTTT.